The 10 T cell receptor beta chains given below trace back to one sample, sequenced in a study of glioma-infiltrating T cells after dendritic cell vaccination (dated by TCRdb to 2015 to 2016). The library came from the immunoSEQ multiplex PCR assay. The source is immuneACCESS, and TCRdb retained only in-frame sequences with V and J called. Part of the clones is not carried over; for the studies checked, unresolved V genes explain less than half of this, and the remainder is unexplained. For this sample there are approximately 100,000 clones; approximately 81% appear just once. The ten biggest clones cover around 5.4% of the sample. This specimen was blood, taken before dendritic cell vaccination. These receptors all come from a human donor with glioblastoma.

The rearrangement joins TRBV30 to TRBJ1-2; possibly TRBD1 for D (6 bases). The CDR3 is 12 residues long. The V end lost 2 bases, the J end lost 6 bases, and 10 bases lay between the germline ends. Germline V gives CDR1 GTSNPN, CDR2 SVGIG (reference sequence). The CDR3 reads CAWSQGTNGYTF. The CDR3 nucleotides read TGTGCCTGGAGTCAAGGGACAAATGGCTACACCTTC.

The rearrangement uses TRBV4-1 and TRBJ2-1, with D possibly being TRBD2 (5 bases). Trimming took 3 bases from V and 0 from J, leaving 12 bases between them. Looked up from germline, CDR1 is MGHRA and CDR2 is YSYEKL. CDR3 length: 16 amino acids. The CDR3 reads CASSHPVRDSYNEQFF. The CDR3 nucleotides read TGCGCCAGCAGCCACCCCGTGAGGGACTCCTACAATGAGCAGTTCTTC.

The V and J genes are TRBV19 and TRBJ2-7; 11 bases line up with TRBD1. Trimming cost V 7 bases and J 1 base; bases outside gene matches: 12. Germline loops: CDR1 LNHDA, CDR2 SQIVND (reference sequence). This CDR3 is built from 17 residues. The CDR3 loop is CASKGGYGTGGSYEQYF. Here the CDR3 DNA reads TGTGCCAGTAAGGGGGGCTACGGGACAGGGGGTTCCTACGAGCAGTACTTC.

This chain uses TRBV7-9 with TRBJ1-2; maybe TRBD1 (6 bases). V shed 2 bases and J shed 6 bases, with 19 bases lying between them. The CDR3 has 16 residues. Germline assignment: CDR1 SEHNR and CDR2 FQNEAQ (reference sequence). CDR3 nucleotides: TGTGCCAGCAGCTTAACGACAGGCGCTTTAGCACATGGCTACACCTTC. This gives the protein CASSLTTGALAHGYTF.

The chain recombines TRBV27 with TRBJ1-5; a weak D match, TRBD1 (5 bases). The V end lost 0 bases, the J end lost 9 bases, and 9 bases lay between the germline ends. The CDR3 is 13 amino acids. CDR1 and CDR2 (germline): MNHEY, SMNVEV (reference sequence). CDR3 region: CASSLSLGGPQHF. The CDR3 DNA follows: TGTGCCAGCAGTTTATCGTTGGGGGGGCCCCAGCATTTT.

This clone has a single count. This chain connects TRBV29-1 to TRBJ2-2; D is possibly TRBD1 (7 bases). There are 18 residues in the CDR3. Per germline, CDR1 SQVTM and CDR2 ANQGSEA. V lost 6 bases and J 1 base, leaving 24 bases between the germline ends. The CDR3 protein is CSVAGGSLGGRNTGELFF. As DNA, the CDR3 is TGCAGCGTCGCTGGAGGGAGCCTAGGGGGCCGGAACACCGGGGAGCTGTTTTTT.

The chain links TRBV5-6 to TRBJ1-3, with D possibly TRBD1 on 6 matching bases. The CDR3 sequence is 16 residues long. The germline V gene has CDR1 SGHDT and CDR2 YYEEEE. Trimming pared 0 bases from V and 2 bases from J, leaving 12 bases between. The CDR3 loop is CASSLDRDTTGNTIYF. CDR3 DNA sequence: TGTGCCAGCAGCTTGGACAGGGACACTACTGGAAACACCATATATTTT.

This chain joins TRBV5-1 and TRBJ2-2, with 9 bases aligning to TRBD2. V dropped 0 bases and J dropped 6; count of bases not matched to a gene: 3. This CDR3 spans 15 amino acids. Germline assignment: CDR1 SGHRS and CDR2 YFSETQ. This CDR3 is CASSLEGLAAGELFF. DNA for the CDR3: TGCGCCAGCAGCTTGGAGGGACTAGCAGCCGGGGAGCTGTTTTTT.

The V and J genes are TRBV5-6 and TRBJ2-5; weak D call: TRBD1 (5 bases). Trimming stripped 0 bases from V and 2 bases from J, with 11 bases between. CDR1 and CDR2 (germline): SGHDT, YYEEEE. The CDR3 is made up of 15 amino acids. The CDR3 bases are TGTGCCAGCAGCTTGGCCGGAAGGGGTCAAGAGACCCAGTACTTC. Translation: CASSLAGRGQETQYF.

The V call is TRBV6-6, the J call TRBJ2-2, with D tentatively TRBD2 (6 bases). Per germline, CDR1 MNHNY and CDR2 SVGAGI (reference sequence). The V end was cut by 6 bases, the J end by 6 bases, with 17 bases between. The CDR3 runs to 15 residues. The CDR3 sequence is CASSYVAAHSGELFF. The DNA of the CDR3 is TGTGCCAGCAGCTACGTAGCGGCACACTCCGGGGAGCTGTTTTTT.